Described below is a single T cell receptor (beta chain) sequence and its context. The data derive from a study of T cells in Graves' hyperthyroidism and ophthalmopathy. Regions amplified from RNA transcripts were the TCR beta CDR3 regions. Using the HTBI primer set, a first-round RT-PCR was run on the TCR CDR3. TCRdb used MiXCR to reprocess the multiplex PCR reads, holding one entry per CDR3 protein. The repertoire holds a few hundred thousand distinct CDR3 sequences, with about 14% as singletons. The CDR3 contains 13 residues. V was pared by 1 base and J by 0 bases, with 3 bases between. Germline CDR1 is ENHRY and CDR2 is SYGVKD.

Material: blood. The V and J genes are TRBV10-3 and TRBJ1-1, with unresolved D. The receptor was derived from a woman in her twenties or thirties with Graves' hyperthyroidism that later progressed to Graves' ophthalmopathy. The CDR3 loop is CAISEWMNTEAFF. CDR3 nucleotide sequence: TGTGCCATCAGTGAGTGGATGAACACTGAAGCTTTCTTT.